The 4 T cell receptor beta chains below were found in one sample sequenced in a study of shared clonotypes between healthy human individuals. Sequencing was performed with immunoSEQ multiplex PCR; in TCRdb, only in-frame clones are kept and a portion is missing. The sample contains approximately 720,000 clones, 90% to 95% of which appear only once. Naive CD8 cells, CD45RO-negative and positively selected for CCR7, excluded terminally differentiated effector memory CD45RA+ cells. Input material: naive CD8+ T cells sorted from blood. All receptors come from a man aged 25 to 40 in good health.

This chain connects TRBV5-1 to TRBJ2-7; D is perhaps TRBD1 (5 bases). This CDR3 has 15 amino acids. Trimming pared 1 base from V and 3 bases from J, leaving 14 bases between. Per germline, CDR1 SGHRS and CDR2 YFSETQ. The chain's CDR3 is CASSLFQGTGYEQYF. The CDR3 nucleotides read TGCGCCAGCAGCTTGTTTCAGGGAACAGGCTACGAGCAGTACTTC.

The rearrangement uses TRBV29-1 and TRBJ2-3; 9 bases agree with TRBD2. The junction had 8 bases not matched to a gene; V was cut back by 3 bases and J by 4 bases. The length of the CDR3 is 15 residues. Germline V gene lookup returns CDR1 SQVTM and CDR2 ANQGSEA. The CDR3 is CSVEAAGGPPDTQYF. The CDR3 nucleotides are TGCAGCGTTGAGGCGGCGGGAGGGCCCCCAGATACGCAGTATTTT.

CDR3 amino acids: CASSLSGRRDEQYF. For the CDR3, the DNA is TGTGCCAGCAGCCTTAGCGGAAGACGCGACGAGCAGTACTTC. The chain employs TRBV7-2 and TRBJ2-5; possible D gene TRBD2, 6 bases. The end of the DNA fits TRBJ2-7 better, so the J call may be wrong. The germline gives CDR1 SGHTA, CDR2 FQGNSA. This CDR3 spans 14 amino acids.

The V gene is TRBV11-3, the J gene TRBJ2-1; D gene ambiguous. Trimming took 2 bases from V and 8 from J, leaving 7 bases between them. The CDR3 has 12 amino acids. The germline V gene encodes CDR1 SGHNT and CDR2 YENEEA. CDR3 in amino acids: CASSLRNHEQFF. The CDR3 nucleotides are TGTGCCAGCAGCTTAAGGAACCATGAGCAGTTCTTC.